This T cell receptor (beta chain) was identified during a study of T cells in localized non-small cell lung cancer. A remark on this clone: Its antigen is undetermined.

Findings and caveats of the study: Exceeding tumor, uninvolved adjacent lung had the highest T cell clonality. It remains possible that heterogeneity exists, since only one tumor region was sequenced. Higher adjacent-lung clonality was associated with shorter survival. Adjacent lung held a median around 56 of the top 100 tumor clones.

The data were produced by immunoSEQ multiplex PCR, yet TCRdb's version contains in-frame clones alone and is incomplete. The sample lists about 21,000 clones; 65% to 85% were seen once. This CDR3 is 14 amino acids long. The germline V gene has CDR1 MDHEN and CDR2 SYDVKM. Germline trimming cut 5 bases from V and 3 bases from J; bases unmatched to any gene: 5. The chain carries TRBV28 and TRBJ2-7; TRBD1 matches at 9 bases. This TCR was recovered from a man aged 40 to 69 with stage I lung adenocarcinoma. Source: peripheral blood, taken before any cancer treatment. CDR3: CASSPWTGDYEQYF. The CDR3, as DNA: TGTGCCAGCAGTCCATGGACAGGGGACTACGAGCAGTACTTC. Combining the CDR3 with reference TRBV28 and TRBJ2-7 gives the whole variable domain DVKVTQSSRYLVKRTGEKVFLECVQDMDHENMFWYRQDPGLGLRLIYFSYDVKMKEKGDIPEGYSVSREKKERFSLILESASTNQTSMYLCASSPWTGDYEQYFGPGTRLTVT.